The sequence of this T cell receptor beta chain was determined in a study of T cell responses to AZD1222 COVID-19 vaccine. Study as a whole: It was second doses at about 4 or about 12 weeks that were pooled.

This table comes from immunoSEQ multiplex PCR, and its TCRdb copy is limited to in-frame clones, with some not included. This table holds approximately 70,000 clones, around 83% found once. V lost 0 bases and J 8 bases, leaving 25 bases between the germline ends. Germline V gene data show CDR1 as WSHSY and CDR2 as SAAADI. CDR3 size: 18 residues. The TCR was taken from an adult in good health. The sequenced sample was peripheral blood, obtained on day 0 of AZD1222 vaccination. The chain uses TRBV10-2 and TRBJ1-2; D might be TRBD1 (5 bases). CDR3 amino acids: CASSESGPLGLPLGGYTF. Here the CDR3 DNA reads TGCGCCAGCAGTGAGTCGGGGCCCCTGGGACTCCCCCTCGGGGGCTACACCTTC.